The 10 T cell receptor beta chains given below trace back to one sample, sequenced in a study of tissue T cells after allogeneic stem cell transplantation (dated by TCRdb to the early 2020s). The library was obtained by the immunoSEQ multiplex PCR assay. The table comes from immuneACCESS by way of TCRdb, which keeps in-frame sequences with V and J called. Part of the clones is missing from these tables; in studies checked, under half for an unresolved V gene and the rest for unknown reasons. Within this sample are more than 2,500 clones, with less than 80% of them counted one time only. The ten largest clones capture around 15% of the sample. The sample's time point label is to be understood as: human tissue collected at research (rapid) autopsy. Over an approximately three-year period, a research-autopsy study prospectively enrolled seven adult allo-HCT recipients who had steroid-refractory GVHD.

Sample: ascending colon tissue, taken at autopsy. These receptors were collected from a male patient older than 55 with steroid-refractory graft-versus-host disease after an allogeneic stem cell transplant. Following a transplant, a fraction of the T cells may be traceable to the graft donor.

This clone was detected a few times. The chain links TRBV15 to TRBJ2-1, with a weak D call TRBD1 (5 bases). This CDR3 is built from 14 residues. CDR1 and CDR2 (germline): LNHNV, YYDKDF (reference sequence). V lost 0 bases, J lost 8 bases, and 11 bases lay in between. This chain's CDR3 is CATSRDRGFDEQFF. CDR3 nucleotide sequence: TGTGCCACCAGCAGAGATAGGGGTTTCGATGAGCAGTTCTTC.

There are a few counts of this clone. The rearrangement uses TRBV2 and TRBJ2-3; D not resolved. Germline loops: CDR1 SNHLY, CDR2 FYNNEI. The CDR3 contains 15 residues. Trimming took 1 base from V and 0 from J, leaving 8 bases between them. CDR3 nucleotide sequence: TGTGCCAGCAGTGAAGGAACGTCAAGCACAGATACGCAGTATTTT. Translated, it gives CASSEGTSSTDTQYF.

The rearrangement joins TRBV6-1 to TRBJ2-7; D might be TRBD1 or TRBD2, each matching 5 bases. Germline V CDR1 and CDR2: MNHNS, SASEGT. The length of the CDR3 is 15 residues. The ends were cut back, 2 bases at V and 3 bases at J, with 14 bases in the middle. The CDR3 nucleotides are TGTGCCAGCAGTGAAACCGCAGGGACCCTCTACGAGCAGTACTTC. Amino acids: CASSETAGTLYEQYF.

The V call is TRBV9, the J call TRBJ2-2; 11 bases are shared with TRBD2. V dropped 3 bases and J dropped 3; count of bases not matched to a gene: 1. Germline V CDR1 and CDR2: SGDLS, YYNGEE. This CDR3 contains 15 residues. CDR3 residues: CASSGSGGDTGELFF. The CDR3, as DNA: TGTGCCAGCAGCGGTAGCGGGGGGGACACCGGGGAGCTGTTTTTT. The full variable domain, rest sourced from reference TRBV9 and TRBJ2-2, is DSGVTQTPKHLITATGQRVTLRCSPRSGDLSVYWYQQSLDQGLQFLIQYYNGEERAKGNILERFSAQQFPDLHSELNLSSLELGDSALYFCASSGSGGDTGELFFGEGSRLTVL.

V and J are TRBV18 and TRBJ2-7; D remains ambiguous. Trimming cost V 4 bases and J 5 bases, with 12 bases left between them. Germline loops: CDR1 KGHSH, CDR2 LQKENI. The CDR3 is 13 amino acids. The CDR3 loop reads CASSLLSGDEQYF. The CDR3 DNA follows: TGTGCCAGCTCACTGTTATCAGGAGACGAGCAGTACTTC. The full variable domain, with the rest looked up from reference TRBV18 and TRBJ2-7, is NAGVMQNPRHLVRRRGQEARLRCSPMKGHSHVYWYRQLPEEGLKFMVYLQKENIIDESGMPKERFSAEFPKEGPSILRIQQVVRGDSAAYFCASSLLSGDEQYFGPGTRLTVT.

The J gene is TRBJ2-7, the V gene TRBV2; tentative D call: TRBD1 (5 bases). Germline V lookup: CDR1 SNHLY, CDR2 FYNNEI. CDR3 length equals 15 residues. V lost 2 bases and J lost 3, with 14 bases in between. The chain's CDR3 is CASSERAGYVYEQYF. The CDR3 DNA reads as TGTGCCAGCAGTGAAAGGGCAGGGTATGTCTACGAGCAGTACTTC.

This sequence joins TRBV6-1 and TRBJ1-1; perhaps TRBD1 as D (5 bases). CDR3 size: 15 residues. Germline V gene sequence: CDR1 MNHNS, CDR2 SASEGT. V lost 2 bases and J lost 1, with 11 bases in between. The CDR3 is CASSEHRGSNTEAFF. The DNA of the CDR3 is TGTGCCAGCAGTGAACATCGGGGGTCGAACACTGAAGCTTTCTTT.

The J gene is TRBJ2-7, the V gene TRBV27; D is unresolved. Germline V gene sequence: CDR1 MNHEY, CDR2 SMNVEV (reference sequence). The CDR3 has 14 residues. Trimming shortened V by 10 bases and J by 0 bases, and 16 bases separated the two germline ends. CDR3 bases: TGTGCCACCTCTCAAGACCGAAACTCCTACGAGCAGTACTTC. Its translation: CATSQDRNSYEQYF.

This clone is large. The DNA of the CDR3 is TGTGCCAGCATGGGAGAGGGGAATCTTTCCGGGGAGCTGTTTTTT. It yields the protein CASMGEGNLSGELFF. The chain employs TRBV2 and TRBJ2-2; either TRBD1 or TRBD2 may supply D (5 bases each). The CDR3 has 15 amino acids. The V and J ends lost 7 bases and 6 bases respectively, with 18 bases between them. Germline CDR1 and CDR2: SNHLY and FYNNEI.

The CDR3 reads CASISRESDTIYF. In DNA form, the CDR3 reads TGTGCCAGCATTAGCCGGGAGTCGGACACCATATATTTT. V and J are TRBV6-5 and TRBJ1-3; unclear D gene. Germline CDR1 MNHEY, CDR2 SVGAGI. Trimming removed 7 bases at V and 8 bases at J, with 15 bases between. This CDR3 is built from 13 residues.